Following are 2 T cell receptor beta chains from one sample sequenced in a study of T cells in localized non-small cell lung cancer (dated by TCRdb to 2018 to 2021). Libraries came from the immunoSEQ multiplex PCR assay. TCRdb carries this immuneACCESS record with in-frame sequences only. Its versions omit some clonotypes, under half of them owing to an unresolved V gene in the studies checked, with the rest unexplained. In this sample the table shows 45,000 or so clones, under 90% of which occur a single time. The ten top clones hold 15% to 20% of the sample. The starting material was peripheral blood mononuclear cells, obtained before any cancer treatment. All receptors come from a man aged 35-75 years with stage III lung adenocarcinoma.

The chain uses TRBV5-1 and TRBJ2-3, with a possible D match to TRBD1 (5 bases). CDR1 is SGHRS, CDR2 YFSETQ, per germline. Trimming shortened V by 4 bases and J by 0 bases, and 12 bases separated the two germline ends. The CDR3 is 15 residues long. The CDR3 here is CASSGALRSTDTQYF. The CDR3 bases are TGCGCCAGCAGCGGGGCCCTTCGGAGCACAGATACGCAGTATTTT.

The table lists this clone with a few counts. The rearrangement links TRBV6-5 to TRBJ1-2; 7 bases align to TRBD1. V trimming: 2 bases; J trimming: 2 bases; junction bases outside the gene matches: 5. CDR1 MNHEY and CDR2 SVGAGI come from the germline V gene. This CDR3 region has 15 residues. The CDR3 sequence: CASSYHQDRNYGYTF. For the CDR3, the DNA is TGTGCCAGCAGTTACCATCAGGACAGGAACTATGGCTACACCTTC.